Listed below are T cell receptor beta chains from one sample, sequenced in a study of CD8+ T cells in alopecia areata. Produced via immunoSEQ multiplex PCR; TCRdb's table is partial and in-frame only. The table lists about 200,000 clones, 56% of them singletons, with approximately 4.9% in the top ten. The sequencing input was CD8+ T cells sorted from blood. The receptors originated from a human donor in good health. CDR3s include the opening cysteine and the closing phenylalanine or tryptophan. D genes are given only for firm matches. Some rows mark clone size as missing; the rest say once, few, many or name a class of expanded clone.

j_gene: TRBJ2-2; abundance: .; v_gene: TRBV11-2; d_gene: .; len: 13; CDR3aa: CASMGQLTGELFF; CDR3nt: TGTGCCAGCATGGGGCAGCTAACCGGGGAGCTGTTTTTT
j_gene: TRBJ2-7; abundance: .; v_gene: TRBV11-2; d_gene: .; len: 13; CDR3aa: CASSLGGSYEQYF; CDR3nt: TGTGCCAGCAGCTTAGGTGGCTCCTACGAGCAGTACTTC
j_gene: TRBJ1-1; abundance: .; v_gene: TRBV27; d_gene: TRBD1; len: 15; CDR3aa: CASSSRGGGNTEAFF; CDR3nt: TGTGCCAGCAGTTCCAGGGGGGGTGGGAACACTGAAGCTTTCTTT
j_gene: TRBJ1-1; abundance: .; v_gene: TRBV5-1; d_gene: .; len: 13; CDR3aa: CASSLGGNTEAFF; CDR3nt: TGCGCCAGCAGCCTGGGGGGGAACACTGAAGCTTTCTTT
j_gene: TRBJ1-2; abundance: .; v_gene: TRBV5-1; d_gene: .; len: 14; CDR3aa: CASSPRDSEPGYTF; CDR3nt: TGCGCCAGCAGCCCGCGGGACTCCGAACCTGGCTACACCTTC
j_gene: TRBJ2-2; abundance: once; v_gene: TRBV5-1; d_gene: TRBD2; len: 14; CDR3aa: CASSPAGFTGELFF; CDR3nt: TGCGCCAGCAGCCCAGCGGGGTTCACCGGGGAGCTGTTTTTT
j_gene: TRBJ1-2; abundance: few; v_gene: TRBV19; d_gene: TRBD1; len: 14; CDR3aa: CASQGQGATYGYTF; CDR3nt: TGTGCCAGTCAAGGACAGGGGGCGACCTATGGCTACACCTTC
j_gene: TRBJ2-5; abundance: .; v_gene: TRBV19; d_gene: TRBD2; len: 15; CDR3aa: CASSFRTSGAETQYF; CDR3nt: TGTGCCAGTAGTTTCCGGACTAGCGGGGCGGAGACCCAGTACTTC
j_gene: TRBJ2-3; abundance: .; v_gene: TRBV9; d_gene: TRBD2; len: 15; CDR3aa: CASSVGGLAPDTQYF; CDR3nt: TGTGCCAGCAGCGTAGGGGGACTAGCGCCAGATACGCAGTATTTT
j_gene: TRBJ2-2; abundance: .; v_gene: TRBV9; d_gene: .; len: 13; CDR3aa: CASSVGGPGELFF; CDR3nt: TGTGCCAGCAGCGTAGGAGGCCCCGGGGAGCTGTTTTTT
j_gene: TRBJ1-2; abundance: .; v_gene: TRBV29-1; d_gene: .; len: 14; CDR3aa: CSVPNPGSRSGYTF; CDR3nt: TGCAGCGTTCCCAACCCGGGCTCGAGATCCGGCTACACCTTC
j_gene: TRBJ1-6; abundance: few; v_gene: TRBV2; d_gene: .; len: 18; CDR3aa: CASSELGLSSSYNSPLHF; CDR3nt: TGTGCCAGCAGTGAGTTGGGGCTTTCGAGCTCCTATAATTCACCCCTCCACTTT
j_gene: TRBJ1-1; abundance: .; v_gene: TRBV29-1; d_gene: .; len: 14; CDR3aa: CSVEGQPSNTEAFF; CDR3nt: TGCAGCGTTGAAGGACAGCCTTCGAACACTGAAGCTTTCTTT
j_gene: TRBJ1-5; abundance: .; v_gene: TRBV10-2; d_gene: .; len: 13; CDR3aa: CASSESSYQPQHF; CDR3nt: TGCGCCAGCAGTGAGTCGAGTTATCAGCCCCAGCATTTT
j_gene: TRBJ2-1; abundance: few; v_gene: TRBV4-1; d_gene: TRBD2; len: 15; CDR3aa: CASSPRGSGANEQFF; CDR3nt: TGCGCCAGCAGCCCTCGGGGGAGCGGGGCCAATGAGCAGTTCTTC
j_gene: TRBJ1-1; abundance: .; v_gene: TRBV5-1; d_gene: .; len: 13; CDR3aa: CASSLSGDTEAFF; CDR3nt: TGCGCCAGCAGCTTATCAGGGGACACTGAAGCTTTCTTT
j_gene: TRBJ2-7; abundance: .; v_gene: TRBV25-1; d_gene: TRBD1; len: 15; CDR3aa: CASSEYLAGGYEQYF; CDR3nt: TGTGCCAGCAGTGAATACTTGGCAGGGGGCTACGAGCAGTACTTC
j_gene: TRBJ1-1; abundance: .; v_gene: TRBV5-1; d_gene: .; len: 14; CDR3aa: CASSLFRGPTEAFF; CDR3nt: TGCGCCAGCAGCTTGTTCCGGGGGCCCACTGAAGCTTTCTTT
j_gene: TRBJ1-1; abundance: .; v_gene: TRBV29-1; d_gene: .; len: 11; CDR3aa: CSVATQDEAFF; CDR3nt: TGCAGCGTTGCGACACAGGATGAAGCTTTCTTT
j_gene: TRBJ2-3; abundance: .; v_gene: TRBV13; d_gene: .; len: 14; CDR3aa: CASSLIRFGDTQYF; CDR3nt: TGTGCCAGCAGCTTAATAAGGTTCGGGGATACGCAGTATTTT
j_gene: TRBJ1-2; abundance: .; v_gene: TRBV30; d_gene: .; len: 11; CDR3aa: CAWRVGARLDF; CDR3nt: TGTGCCTGGAGGGTAGGCGCGCGATTAGACTTC
j_gene: TRBJ2-7; abundance: .; v_gene: TRBV30; d_gene: TRBD1; len: 13; CDR3aa: CAVGHRGAYEQYF; CDR3nt: TGTGCCGTGGGACACAGGGGGGCCTACGAGCAGTACTTC
j_gene: TRBJ2-3; abundance: few; v_gene: TRBV7-9; d_gene: .; len: 15; CDR3aa: CASSARGLATDTQYF; CDR3nt: TGTGCCAGCAGCGCCCGGGGGTTAGCCACAGATACGCAGTATTTT
j_gene: TRBJ2-7; abundance: once; v_gene: TRBV2; d_gene: .; len: 14; CDR3aa: CASSERPSGGEQYF; CDR3nt: TGTGCCAGCAGTGAGCGGCCTTCGGGTGGCGAGCAGTACTTC
j_gene: TRBJ2-5; abundance: .; v_gene: TRBV5-1; d_gene: .; len: 15; CDR3aa: CASSLEDRAQETQYF; CDR3nt: TGCGCCAGCAGCTTGGAAGATAGGGCTCAAGAGACCCAGTACTTC
j_gene: TRBJ2-3; abundance: .; v_gene: TRBV4-1; d_gene: TRBD2; len: 15; CDR3aa: CASSHLREGPDTQYF; CDR3nt: TGCGCCAGCAGCCACCTACGGGAGGGACCAGATACGCAGTATTTT
j_gene: TRBJ2-7; abundance: .; v_gene: TRBV30; d_gene: TRBD2; len: 12; CDR3aa: CAWRGGSYEQYF; CDR3nt: TGTGCCTGGCGGGGGGGGTCCTACGAGCAGTACTTC
j_gene: TRBJ2-7; abundance: few; v_gene: TRBV7-9; d_gene: TRBD1; len: 15; CDR3aa: CASSSGTASSYEQYF; CDR3nt: TGTGCCAGCAGCTCCGGGACAGCTAGCTCCTACGAGCAGTACTTC
j_gene: TRBJ1-4; abundance: .; v_gene: TRBV6-5; d_gene: .; len: 15; CDR3aa: CASSSQAGGNEKLFF; CDR3nt: TGTGCCAGCAGTTCACAGGCCGGGGGTAATGAAAAACTGTTTTTT
j_gene: TRBJ1-5; abundance: once; v_gene: TRBV6-1; d_gene: .; len: 14; CDR3aa: CASSEGSGDQPQHF; CDR3nt: TGTGCCAGCAGTGAAGGTTCAGGCGATCAGCCCCAGCATTTT
j_gene: TRBJ2-7; abundance: .; v_gene: TRBV11-2; d_gene: .; len: 16; CDR3aa: CASSGSPWRVSYEQYF; CDR3nt: TGTGCCAGCAGCGGATCTCCTTGGAGGGTGTCCTACGAGCAGTACTTC
j_gene: TRBJ2-5; abundance: .; v_gene: TRBV4-1; d_gene: TRBD2; len: 14; CDR3aa: CASSQASGGETQYF; CDR3nt: TGCGCCAGCAGCCAAGCTAGCGGGGGCGAGACCCAGTACTTC
j_gene: TRBJ2-7; abundance: once; v_gene: TRBV5-1; d_gene: .; len: 11; CDR3aa: CASSLAGYQYF; CDR3nt: TGCGCCAGCAGCTTGGCCGGGTACCAGTACTTC
j_gene: TRBJ2-1; abundance: few; v_gene: TRBV7-9; d_gene: .; len: 15; CDR3aa: CASSLGTAGYNEQFF; CDR3nt: TGTGCCAGCAGCTTGGGGACAGCGGGCTACAATGAGCAGTTCTTC
j_gene: TRBJ1-5; abundance: .; v_gene: TRBV6-6; d_gene: .; len: 15; CDR3aa: CASRVPTGSNQPQHF; CDR3nt: TGTGCCAGCAGGGTACCTACGGGTAGCAATCAGCCCCAGCATTTT
j_gene: TRBJ1-2; abundance: .; v_gene: TRBV30; d_gene: TRBD1; len: 14; CDR3aa: CAWMPGQGFYGYTF; CDR3nt: TGTGCCTGGATGCCGGGACAGGGGTTCTATGGCTACACCTTC
j_gene: TRBJ1-5; abundance: .; v_gene: TRBV7-2; d_gene: .; len: 16; CDR3aa: CASSLSGGYSNQPQHF; CDR3nt: TGTGCCAGCAGCTTGTCCGGAGGATATAGCAATCAGCCCCAGCATTTT
j_gene: TRBJ2-1; abundance: once; v_gene: TRBV29-1; d_gene: .; len: 14; CDR3aa: CSVEVWPAIDEQFF; CDR3nt: TGCAGCGTTGAAGTTTGGCCCGCTATTGATGAGCAGTTCTTC
j_gene: TRBJ2-5; abundance: .; v_gene: TRBV13; d_gene: TRBD2; len: 15; CDR3aa: CASSLGPGGQETQYF; CDR3nt: TGTGCCAGCAGCTTAGGACCGGGGGGCCAAGAGACCCAGTACTTC
j_gene: TRBJ2-3; abundance: few; v_gene: TRBV6-5; d_gene: .; len: 16; CDR3aa: CASSYGVGLTADTQYF; CDR3nt: TGTGCCAGCAGTTACGGGGTAGGATTGACGGCAGATACGCAGTATTTT
j_gene: TRBJ1-1; abundance: .; v_gene: TRBV7-2; d_gene: .; len: 14; CDR3aa: CASSLSQGTAEAFF; CDR3nt: TGTGCCAGCAGCTTAAGCCAGGGGACGGCTGAAGCTTTCTTT
j_gene: TRBJ1-5; abundance: .; v_gene: TRBV7-9; d_gene: TRBD1; len: 14; CDR3aa: CASSGQGGNQPQHF; CDR3nt: TGTGCCAGCAGCGGACAGGGTGGTAATCAGCCCCAGCATTTT
j_gene: TRBJ2-7; abundance: few; v_gene: TRBV6-5; d_gene: .; len: 14; CDR3aa: CASSSSGTSYEQYF; CDR3nt: TGTGCCAGCAGTAGTTCCGGGACATCCTACGAGCAGTACTTC
j_gene: TRBJ2-4; abundance: few; v_gene: TRBV29-1; d_gene: .; len: 13; CDR3aa: CSVVPGTKNIQYF; CDR3nt: TGCAGCGTTGTGCCGGGAACCAAAAACATTCAGTACTTC
j_gene: TRBJ2-4; abundance: .; v_gene: TRBV25-1; d_gene: TRBD2; len: 16; CDR3aa: CASSDYGGAAKNIQYF; CDR3nt: TGTGCCAGCAGCGATTACGGGGGGGCGGCCAAAAACATTCAGTACTTC
j_gene: TRBJ1-2; abundance: .; v_gene: TRBV29-1; d_gene: .; len: 12; CDR3aa: CSVAGESYGYTF; CDR3nt: TGCAGCGTCGCCGGCGAGAGCTATGGCTACACCTTC
j_gene: TRBJ2-7; abundance: few; v_gene: TRBV18; d_gene: TRBD2; len: 14; CDR3aa: CASSHWLAGHEQYF; CDR3nt: TGTGCCAGCTCACATTGGCTAGCGGGCCACGAGCAGTACTTC
j_gene: TRBJ1-2; abundance: .; v_gene: TRBV6-1; d_gene: TRBD1; len: 16; CDR3aa: CASSEIGQGANYGYTF; CDR3nt: TGTGCCAGCAGTGAGATCGGACAGGGGGCCAACTATGGCTACACCTTC
j_gene: TRBJ2-7; abundance: .; v_gene: TRBV13; d_gene: TRBD1; len: 15; CDR3aa: CASSLGEGAGWEQYF; CDR3nt: TGTGCCAGCAGCTTAGGCGAGGGGGCCGGATGGGAGCAGTACTTC
j_gene: TRBJ2-2; abundance: .; v_gene: TRBV7-9; d_gene: TRBD1; len: 13; CDR3aa: CASSPQGAWELFF; CDR3nt: TGTGCCAGCAGCCCACAGGGGGCCTGGGAGCTGTTTTTT
j_gene: TRBJ2-2; abundance: .; v_gene: TRBV5-6; d_gene: .; len: 16; CDR3aa: CASSLVAFPNTGELFF; CDR3nt: TGTGCCAGCAGCTTGGTGGCTTTCCCGAACACCGGGGAGCTGTTTTTT
j_gene: TRBJ2-1; abundance: .; v_gene: TRBV7-9; d_gene: .; len: 12; CDR3aa: CASTNSYNEQFF; CDR3nt: TGTGCCAGCACCAACTCCTACAATGAGCAGTTCTTC
j_gene: TRBJ2-7; abundance: .; v_gene: TRBV5-1; d_gene: .; len: 13; CDR3aa: CASSLENSYEQYF; CDR3nt: TGCGCCAGCAGCTTGGAGAACTCCTACGAGCAGTACTTC